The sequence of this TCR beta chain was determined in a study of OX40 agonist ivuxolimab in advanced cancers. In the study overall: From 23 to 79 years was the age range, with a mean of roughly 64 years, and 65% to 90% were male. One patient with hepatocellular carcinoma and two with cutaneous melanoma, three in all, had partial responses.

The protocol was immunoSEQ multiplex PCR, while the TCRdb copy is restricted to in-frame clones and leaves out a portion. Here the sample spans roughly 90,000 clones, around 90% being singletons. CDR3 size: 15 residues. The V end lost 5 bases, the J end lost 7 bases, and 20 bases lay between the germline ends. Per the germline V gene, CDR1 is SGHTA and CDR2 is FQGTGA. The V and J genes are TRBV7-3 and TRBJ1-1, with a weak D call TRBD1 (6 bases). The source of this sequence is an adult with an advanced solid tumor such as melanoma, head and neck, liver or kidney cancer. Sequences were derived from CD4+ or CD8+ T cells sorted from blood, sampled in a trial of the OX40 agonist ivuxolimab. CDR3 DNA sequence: TGTGCCAGCAGCCTCAGTAGTGGACAGCAGAATGAAGCTTTCTTT. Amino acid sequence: CASSLSSGQQNEAFF.